This T cell receptor (beta chain) was captured by sequencing in a study of T cell repertoires and HLA-DP antigens. Study background: Transduced HeLa cells presented HLA-DP to CD4+ T cells. Study outcomes and limitations: Sorted CD137+ cells had clonality around 0.39 against both alloantigens, versus about 0.04 pre-culture.

Notes on this clone: Its target is not known.

The CDR3 loop spans 13 amino acids. From germline, CDR1 is SQVTM and CDR2 ANQGSEA. V shed 6 bases and J 5 bases; nucleotides not matched to a gene: 2. The PCR primers covered 54 TRBV and 13 TRBJ segments. For pre-culture CD4+ samples, the target was 150,000 to 250,000 T cell genomes. The data were produced by immunoSEQ multiplex PCR, yet TCRdb's version contains in-frame clones alone and is incomplete. The table shows about 89,000 clones, with approximately 86% occurring only once. This TCR was recovered from a man aged 45-65 years in good health and CMV-seronegative. The sample consisted of CD4+ T cells from PBMCs. The V gene is TRBV29-1, the J gene TRBJ1-5; 12 bases map to TRBD1. CDR3 DNA sequence: TGCAGCGTCGGGACAGGGGGCGATCAGCCCCAGCATTTT. Translating gives CSVGTGGDQPQHF.